The rows below give T cell receptor beta chains drawn from one sample of a study of post-analysis software for immune sequencing data. TCRdb used MiXCR to reprocess the PCR reads, holding one entry per CDR3 protein. The sample carries fewer than 850,000 distinct CDR3 sequences, 25% to 30% recorded once. The material sequenced was blood. These receptors all come from a girl aged 10 to 17 with multiple sclerosis. The CDR3 runs from the conserved cysteine through the conserved F or W. Fields, in order: J gene, clone size, V gene, D gene, CDR3 protein, CDR3 DNA. D genes are given only for firm matches. For some rows the clone size is stated as once, few or many, or as a class when expanded; others skip it.

J gene: TRBJ2-1
clone size: many
V gene: TRBV6-5
D gene: NA
CDR3 protein: CASSPRVGGNYNEQFF
CDR3 DNA: TGTGCCAGCAGTCCAAGGGTGGGGGGAAACTACAATGAGCAGTTCTTC

J gene: TRBJ2-3
clone size: few
V gene: TRBV5-1
D gene: NA
CDR3 protein: CASSRPWGHEEDTQYF
CDR3 DNA: TGCGCCAGCAGCCGACCCTGGGGGCATGAGGAAGATACGCAGTATTTT

J gene: TRBJ2-1
clone size: few
V gene: TRBV7-2
D gene: NA
CDR3 protein: CASSLGGAVQFF
CDR3 DNA: TGTGCCAGCAGCTTAGGGGGGGCGGTGCAGTTCTTC

J gene: TRBJ1-1
clone size: few
V gene: TRBV7-9
D gene: TRBD1
CDR3 protein: CASSRGQGDIHTEAFF
CDR3 DNA: TGTGCCAGCAGCCGAGGACAGGGAGATATACACACTGAAGCTTTCTTT

J gene: TRBJ2-7
clone size: many
V gene: TRBV11-2
D gene: TRBD2
CDR3 protein: CASSPRTSGDEQYF
CDR3 DNA: TGTGCCAGCAGCCCCCGGACTAGCGGGGACGAGCAGTACTTC

J gene: TRBJ2-3
clone size: few
V gene: TRBV27
D gene: NA
CDR3 protein: CASSSNLQGDTQYF
CDR3 DNA: TGTGCCAGCAGTTCTAACTTACAGGGAGATACGCAGTATTTT

J gene: TRBJ1-2
clone size: few
V gene: TRBV13
D gene: NA
CDR3 protein: CASSLEGGSYGYTF
CDR3 DNA: TGTGCCAGCAGCCTTGAGGGAGGGAGCTATGGCTACACCTTC

J gene: TRBJ2-5
clone size: NA
V gene: TRBV7-2
D gene: NA
CDR3 protein: CASSLLQGAQYF
CDR3 DNA: TGTGCCAGCAGCTTACTTCAGGGAGCCCAGTACTTC

J gene: TRBJ2-3
clone size: NA
V gene: TRBV2
D gene: TRBD2
CDR3 protein: CASSELASGTTDTQYF
CDR3 DNA: TGTGCCAGCAGTGAACTGGCTAGCGGCACCACAGATACGCAGTATTTT

J gene: TRBJ2-6
clone size: once
V gene: TRBV28
D gene: NA
CDR3 protein: CASSPAAWANVLTF
CDR3 DNA: TGTGCCAGCAGTCCTGCGGCGTGGGCCAACGTCCTGACTTTC

J gene: TRBJ2-7
clone size: NA
V gene: TRBV10-3
D gene: NA
CDR3 protein: CAISEQAGAYEQYF
CDR3 DNA: TGTGCCATCAGTGAGCAGGCAGGAGCCTACGAGCAGTACTTC

J gene: TRBJ2-5
clone size: NA
V gene: TRBV5-1
D gene: NA
CDR3 protein: CASSLDGRVGGETQYF
CDR3 DNA: TGCGCCAGCAGCTTGGACGGCCGAGTTGGGGGCGAGACCCAGTACTTC

J gene: TRBJ1-1
clone size: NA
V gene: TRBV14
D gene: NA
CDR3 protein: CASSPQGFEAFF
CDR3 DNA: TGTGCCAGCAGCCCACAGGGCTTCGAAGCTTTCTTT

J gene: TRBJ1-6
clone size: few
V gene: TRBV5-6
D gene: NA
CDR3 protein: CASSLSAGLDSPLHF
CDR3 DNA: TGTGCCAGCAGCTTGAGTGCGGGGTTGGATTCACCCCTCCACTTT

J gene: TRBJ2-7
clone size: NA
V gene: TRBV20-1
D gene: NA
CDR3 protein: CSLRGATRGEQYF
CDR3 DNA: TGCAGTCTTAGGGGGGCTACCCGAGGCGAGCAGTACTTC

J gene: TRBJ2-1
clone size: NA
V gene: TRBV5-1
D gene: TRBD2
CDR3 protein: CASSLEWASGSYNEQFF
CDR3 DNA: TGCGCCAGCAGCTTGGAGTGGGCTAGCGGATCCTACAATGAGCAGTTCTTC

J gene: TRBJ2-5
clone size: many
V gene: TRBV15
D gene: TRBD2
CDR3 protein: CATSRELAGNQETQYF
CDR3 DNA: TGTGCCACCAGCAGAGAACTAGCGGGGAACCAAGAGACCCAGTACTTC

J gene: TRBJ1-2
clone size: few
V gene: TRBV4-1
D gene: TRBD1
CDR3 protein: CASSHPQGDYGYTF
CDR3 DNA: TGCGCCAGCAGCCACCCCCAGGGGGACTATGGCTACACCTTC

J gene: TRBJ2-5
clone size: few
V gene: TRBV9
D gene: TRBD1
CDR3 protein: CASSQGQGLATQYF
CDR3 DNA: TGTGCCAGCAGCCAGGGACAGGGGTTAGCGACCCAGTACTTC

J gene: TRBJ2-7
clone size: NA
V gene: TRBV5-1
D gene: NA
CDR3 protein: CASSLDREGYEQYF
CDR3 DNA: TGCGCCAGCAGCTTGGACAGGGAAGGCTACGAGCAGTACTTC

J gene: TRBJ2-7
clone size: once
V gene: TRBV28
D gene: NA
CDR3 protein: CASRRGQRLYEQYF
CDR3 DNA: TGTGCCAGCAGGAGGGGACAACGCCTTTACGAGCAGTACTTC

J gene: TRBJ2-7
clone size: NA
V gene: TRBV6-2/TRBV6-3
D gene: NA
CDR3 protein: CASSYGQAHEQYF
CDR3 DNA: TGTGCCAGCAGTTACGGGCAGGCCCACGAGCAGTACTTC

J gene: TRBJ2-3
clone size: NA
V gene: TRBV14
D gene: TRBD2
CDR3 protein: CASSQLTASGFSTDTQYF
CDR3 DNA: TGTGCCAGCAGCCAACTAACGGCTAGCGGCTTTAGCACAGATACGCAGTATTTT

J gene: TRBJ1-6
clone size: few
V gene: TRBV6-1
D gene: NA
CDR3 protein: CASSEQASSYNSPLHF
CDR3 DNA: TGTGCCAGCAGTGAACAGGCGAGCTCCTATAATTCACCCCTCCACTTT

J gene: TRBJ2-1
clone size: few
V gene: TRBV7-2
D gene: NA
CDR3 protein: CASSFRGRNEQFF
CDR3 DNA: TGTGCCAGCAGCTTCCGGGGGAGGAATGAGCAGTTCTTC

J gene: TRBJ2-3
clone size: few
V gene: TRBV28
D gene: NA
CDR3 protein: CASSPSFTDTQYF
CDR3 DNA: TGTGCCAGCAGTCCTTCGTTCACAGATACGCAGTATTTT

J gene: TRBJ2-2
clone size: NA
V gene: TRBV27
D gene: TRBD1
CDR3 protein: CAGRQGLNTGELFF
CDR3 DNA: TGTGCCGGCCGACAGGGCCTGAACACCGGGGAGCTGTTTTTT

J gene: TRBJ2-5
clone size: few
V gene: TRBV20-1
D gene: NA
CDR3 protein: CSARIPGRFVETQYF
CDR3 DNA: TGCAGTGCTAGAATCCCAGGGCGATTCGTTGAGACCCAGTACTTC

J gene: TRBJ2-1
clone size: few
V gene: TRBV5-1
D gene: NA
CDR3 protein: CASSLVGSNEQFF
CDR3 DNA: TGCGCCAGCAGCTTGGTGGGCAGTAATGAGCAGTTCTTC

J gene: TRBJ1-2
clone size: NA
V gene: TRBV6-4
D gene: NA
CDR3 protein: CASSAPQQELNYGYTF
CDR3 DNA: TGTGCCAGCAGTGCCCCCCAACAAGAACTCAACTATGGCTACACCTTC

J gene: TRBJ2-5
clone size: NA
V gene: TRBV2
D gene: NA
CDR3 protein: CASTKERHQETQYF
CDR3 DNA: TGTGCCAGCACTAAGGAACGGCACCAAGAGACCCAGTACTTC

J gene: TRBJ2-3
clone size: few
V gene: TRBV5-1
D gene: TRBD2
CDR3 protein: CASSLAGGRGDTQYF
CDR3 DNA: TGCGCCAGCAGCTTGGCCGGCGGGAGAGGTGATACGCAGTATTTT

J gene: TRBJ2-4
clone size: few
V gene: TRBV6-5
D gene: NA
CDR3 protein: CASSYDNKDIQYF
CDR3 DNA: TGTGCCAGCAGCTACGATAATAAGGACATTCAGTACTTC

J gene: TRBJ2-7
clone size: few
V gene: TRBV12-3/TRBV12-4
D gene: NA
CDR3 protein: CASSLRAAGGYEQYF
CDR3 DNA: TGTGCCAGCAGTTTAAGGGCCGCCGGGGGCTACGAGCAGTACTTC

J gene: TRBJ2-1
clone size: few
V gene: TRBV5-6
D gene: TRBD2
CDR3 protein: CASSHGPAGGKGEQFF
CDR3 DNA: TGTGCCAGCAGCCATGGGCCAGCGGGAGGTAAGGGTGAGCAGTTCTTC

J gene: TRBJ2-1
clone size: many
V gene: TRBV7-9
D gene: NA
CDR3 protein: CASSSGSGNEQFF
CDR3 DNA: TGTGCCAGCAGCTCAGGTTCCGGCAATGAGCAGTTCTTC

J gene: TRBJ1-2
clone size: NA
V gene: TRBV14
D gene: NA
CDR3 protein: CASSQTGRPLGYTF
CDR3 DNA: TGTGCCAGCAGCCAAACAGGACGGCCCCTAGGCTACACCTTC

J gene: TRBJ2-5
clone size: NA
V gene: TRBV20-1
D gene: NA
CDR3 protein: CSAGPGGETQYF
CDR3 DNA: TGCAGTGCTGGACCGGGGGGCGAGACCCAGTACTTC